The entry below describes one T cell receptor (beta chain). Authors' methods: Reference gene primer amplification gave estimated nucleated cell counts. Repertoires were generated with immunoSEQ multiplex PCR, while TCRdb's copy carries only in-frame clones and drops some. V and J calls and clone size follow that table, whereas D and trimming were derived from the DNA. This table has hundreds of thousands of clones, 82% appearing once. The V gene's germline CDR1 is DFQATT and CDR2 SNEGSKA (reference sequence). The trim removed 2 bases at V and 14 bases at J, leaving 3 bases unmatched. The CDR3 spans 10 residues. Participants spanned ages about 18 to 100 years and resided in 24 US areas. Within 2 weeks before study entry, exposed participants met a COVID-19 case. These data come from a study of blood T cell repertoires in COVID-19. Looking at the study overall: Nucleic acid was either cDNA or gDNA, and it came from T cells, B-cell-depleted T cells, or PBMCs.

The material sequenced was PBMCs or T cells enriched from blood (not recorded which). V and J are TRBV20-1 and TRBJ2-1; 7 bases map to TRBD2. The clonotype comes from a middle-aged man who had been exposed to COVID-19. CDR3: CSARREGEFF. CDR3 nucleotides: TGCAGTGCTAGAAGGGAGGGCGAGTTCTTC.